This entry is about one T cell receptor (beta chain). This clone was seen a single time. Which antigen it targets is not known. No much larger clone is present one base from it, and per-base qualities are unavailable. TCRbeta CDR3 regions were amplified from genomic DNA by means of the immunoSEQ Assay, a bias-controlled multiplex PCR. As for the authors' bioinformatics: The number of nucleated cells in each sample was estimated by amplification of reference gene primers within the assay. Sequence reads were collapsed and filtered to measure the absolute abundance of every unique TCRbeta CDR3 rearrangement. For each sample, productive Simpson clonality was calculated as the square root of Simpson's diversity index across productive rearrangements. TCRdb re-hosts the immuneACCESS table, in-frame sequences only. Its copies lack some clones; in the studies checked, an unresolved V gene accounts for under half of them, and the cause for the rest is not known. That table supplies the V and J calls and clone size; D and trimming were determined from the DNA. This sample holds 150,000 or so clones; 90% were observed only once. The ten largest clones add up to nearly 0.55% of the sample.

These data are taken from a study of blood T cell repertoires in COVID-19 (dated by TCRdb to between 2020 and 2021). As for the study more broadly: The collaborator samples originated in the United States, Italy and Spain and spanned the acute and convalescent phases of COVID-19. The material from the prospective study consisted of cDNA or gDNA derived from T cells, B-cell-depleted T cells, or PBMCs. Subjects who had been exposed to COVID-19, were actively infected with it, or had recovered from it provided the deeply sampled blood TCRbeta repertoires that made up the dataset. The repertoires were released in a freely available public database meant as a resource for research on the immune response to SARS-CoV-2. The samples were drawn from two sources: the first 160 participants of the ongoing ImmuneRACE study, and 1,200 or so subjects contributed by 6 global collaborators. The sample metadata nearly always contained a de-identified subject ID, COVID-19 status, age in years and sex. Where HLA class I and class II types were available, the types were taken from metadata supplied by the sample provider, not from assay-based typing. What the authors observed across the whole study: The amount of clinical and demographic metadata varied by source and participant and was provided uncurated.

The collaborating institutions used their own protocols to collect whole blood in K2EDTA tubes. For TCRbeta analysis, collaborators shipped samples in one of three forms: frozen whole blood, isolated PBMCs, or DNA extracted from either of those sample types. The germline V gene (reference sequence) sets CDR1 to SEHNR and CDR2 to FQNEAQ. Its CDR3 holds 12 amino acids, cysteine through phenylalanine. Just the 36-base CDR3 DNA is kept, in frame starting at base 1. A distance of 10 bases separates the germline ends of V and J, which lose 1 base and 9 bases respectively. Material: peripheral blood. The TCR was taken from a man aged 45-65 years with acute or convalescent COVID-19. The chain employs TRBV7-9 and TRBJ2-7; the D gene lacks a confident call. CDR3 loop: CASSLGQTGQYF. The DNA sequence is as follows: TGTGCCAGCAGCTTAGGGCAGACGGGGCAGTACTTC.